The 9 T cell receptor beta chains presented below share a single source sample, sequenced in a study of T cells in women clearing cervical HPV infection. Sequenced by immunoSEQ multiplex PCR; TCRdb stores in-frame clones only, minus some. The sample is made up of 30,000 or so clones, and the top ten hold approximately 3.7% of it. Material: blood buffy coat. These receptors all stem from a woman aged 18-69 years with a cervical HPV16 infection that either progressed to CIN3+ or cleared (not recorded which).

About this clone itself: The CDR3 end falls 3 residues outside the read, so it is completed with the germline J gene. This chain joins TRBV5-1 and TRBJ2-3; a weak D match, TRBD2 (5 bases). Deletions cut 3 bases from V and 2 bases from J, with 10 bases between. CDR1 SGHRS and CDR2 YFSETQ come from the germline V gene. The CDR3 loop spans 14 amino acids. CDR3 residues: CASSSDYSTDTQYF. CDR3 bases read: TGCGCCAGCAGCTCCGACTACTCCACAGATACG.

Notes on this clone: The read ends 3 residues shy of where the CDR3 ends; the end is completed using the germline J gene. This rearrangement joins TRBV5-1 to TRBJ2-3; weak D call: TRBD1 (5 bases). The V and J ends lost 0 bases and 2 bases respectively, with 10 bases between them. This CDR3 has 15 residues. Looked up from germline, CDR1 is SGHRS and CDR2 is YFSETQ. CDR3 DNA, as far as it was read: TGCGCCAGCAGCTTGGAGGGGTTCCCCACAGATACG. It codes for CASSLEGFPTDT. From start to end, the CDR3 is CASSLEGFPTDTQYF.

As for this clone: The DNA ends 3 residues before the CDR3 does, and the rest of the CDR3 is filled in from the germline J gene. V gene TRBV10-3 combines with J gene TRBJ1-1; D perhaps matches TRBD1 (5 bases). Germline V gene data show CDR1 as ENHRY and CDR2 as SYGVKD. The CDR3 is 14 amino acids. The V and J ends lost 3 bases and 1 base respectively, with 9 bases between them. The CDR3 loop reads CAISELRGNTEAFF. The sequenced part of the CDR3 DNA is TGTGCCATCAGTGAATTAAGGGGGAACACTGAA.

With regard to this clone: The read ends 3 residues before the CDR3 terminus; that terminus is restored from the germline J gene. The chain joins TRBV6-1 to TRBJ2-7; the D is unclear. Germline V lookup: CDR1 MNHNS, CDR2 SASEGT. This CDR3 is 15 amino acids long. The germline V and J ends were trimmed by 2 bases and 0 bases, with 11 bases remaining between them. The CDR3 spells CASSEQDGISYEQYF. Partial CDR3 DNA: TGTGCCAGCAGTGAACAGGATGGTATCTCCTACGAG.

Points on this clone: The read terminates 3 residues ahead of where the CDR3 ends, so the germline J gene completes it. This sequence joins TRBV5-1 and TRBJ1-1, with 10 bases matching TRBD1. The trim removed 4 bases at V and 5 bases at J, leaving 11 bases unmatched. The CDR3 runs 16 residues. Germline values: CDR1 SGHRS, CDR2 YFSETQ. This CDR3 reads CASSAGQGKIWTEAFF. Incomplete CDR3 DNA: TGCGCCAGCAGCGCGGGACAGGGGAAGATATGGACTGAA.

Notes on this clone: The read falls 3 residues short of the CDR3 end, and the missing part is taken from the germline J gene. V usage is TRBV10-3 and J usage is TRBJ1-6; a weak D match, TRBD1 (6 bases). The germline V gene has CDR1 ENHRY and CDR2 SYGVKD. The ends were cut back, 0 bases at V and 8 bases at J, with 11 bases in the middle. The CDR3 runs to 15 residues. CDR3 protein: CAISESTGEYSPLHF. The part of the CDR3 DNA that was read is TGTGCCATCAGTGAGTCGACAGGAGAATATTCACCC.

In regard to this clone: The read is 3 residues too short to cover the CDR3 end, so that end is filled in from the germline J gene. The chain links TRBV19 to TRBJ2-7; D uncertain. V was shortened by 6 bases and J by 0 bases, with 12 bases between the two germline ends. Germline V lookup: CDR1 LNHDA, CDR2 SQIVND (reference sequence). The CDR3 runs to 14 residues. CDR3 DNA (partial): TGTGCCAGTAGGGAGAACAGAAACTCCTACGAG. It translates to CASRENRNSYE. The full CDR3 protein reads CASRENRNSYEQYF.

About this clone: The missing CDR3 end, 3 residues past where the read stops, is filled in from the germline J gene. The rearrangement links TRBV20-1 to TRBJ1-1; unclear D gene. The length of the CDR3 is 15 residues. Per the germline V gene, CDR1 is DFQATT and CDR2 is SNEGSKA (reference sequence). The V end was cut by 7 bases, the J end by 1 base, with 19 bases between. CDR3 region: CSVTHRARGNTEAFF. The DNA read from the CDR3 is TGCAGTGTTACACATCGGGCGCGGGGGAACACTGAA.

Remarks on this clone: The read stops 3 residues short of the end of the CDR3; the missing end is completed from the germline J gene. The chain recombines TRBV20-1 with TRBJ2-1; the D gene is possibly TRBD2 (6 bases). Germline V lookup: CDR1 DFQATT, CDR2 SNEGSKA (reference sequence). V was cut by 8 bases and J by 6 bases, with 29 bases left in between. CDR3 length: 17 amino acids. CDR3 region: CSTHLGRSGLGLNEQFF. The part of the CDR3 DNA that was read is TGCAGTACCCACCTCGGGAGATCGGGACTCGGACTCAATGAG.